The subject of this entry is one T cell receptor (beta chain). The antigen remains undetermined. The data were taken from a study of T cell responses to AZD1222 COVID-19 vaccine. Study-wide results and caveats: Only five to seven individuals given AZD1222 were seropositive at baseline. Scientists sampled the repertoires only once the peak T cell response had passed. CD4 TCRs covered the whole spike, strongest at regions 160-218 and 743-854. Breadth and depth of Spike-specific TCRs rose after two AZD1222 doses.

Between the trimmed V and J ends, which lost 6 bases and 4 bases, there was a span of 13 bases. From germline, CDR1 is MNHEY and CDR2 SVGAGI. The CDR3 is 14 amino acids. Profiling relied on immunoSEQ multiplex PCR, and the TCRdb table lists in-frame clones only, not all of them. The repertoire holds about 56,000 clones, with approximately 84% as singletons. The receptor was isolated from an adult in good health. The sample consisted of peripheral blood, taken on day 0 of AZD1222 vaccination. The gene calls are TRBV6-5 and TRBJ1-5; unclear D gene. CDR3 nucleotide sequence: TGTGCCAGCAGCGCGGGGTTCCAAAATCAGCCCCAGCATTTT. Protein product: CASSAGFQNQPQHF.